The 19 T cell receptor beta chains in this list originate from one sample, sequenced in a study of T-cell reconstitution after alpha-beta-depleted transplantation in children listed by TCRdb under 2016. Library prep was done by PCR. TCRdb names Illumina HiSeq 2500 as the instrument used. To normalize quantification of the TCRbeta repertoire, the TCR libraries were built with molecular barcoding that relied on unique molecular identifiers. TCRdb handled the public reads itself, with Q25 trimming in fastp and clone calling in MiXCR, and kept productive beta chains. Duplicate CDR3 protein sequences are folded into a single record with the most common DNA and genes. The sample data list a few hundred thousand distinct CDR3 sequences, and 7.5% to 10% of these were observed just once. Together, the top ten hold approximately 5% of the sample. The specimen was PBMCs from the stem cell graft donor, collected from the stem cell graft. These receptors came from a human donor who donated a stem cell graft to a child with SCID.

V usage is TRBV5-1 and J usage is TRBJ2-7; D unresolved. V shed 3 bases and J shed 3 bases, with 7 bases lying between them. Germline CDR1 SGHRS, CDR2 YFSETQ. The CDR3 totals 12 residues. DNA of the CDR3: TGCGCCAGCAGCTCGGTCCTCTACGAGCAGTACTTC. Translation gives CASSSVLYEQYF. Variable domain in full (rest from reference TRBV5-1 and TRBJ2-7): KAGVTQTPRYLIKTRGQQVTLSCSPISGHRSVSWYQQTPGQGLQFLFEYFSETQRNKGNFPGRFSGRQFSNSRSEMNVSTLELGDSALYLCASSSVLYEQYFGPGTRLTVT.

This clonotype was seen at least ten times. V usage is TRBV12-3 or TRBV12-4 and J usage is TRBJ2-1; maybe TRBD1 (5 bases). The CDR3 loop spans 14 amino acids. V was trimmed by 3 bases and J by 7 bases, leaving 13 bases between them. The CDR3 spells CASSLSQGSNEQFF. CDR3 bases: TGTGCCAGCAGTTTGAGCCAGGGTAGTAATGAGCAGTTCTTC.

Details on this clonotype: One end of the junction does not line up with germline, which may come from a read error. The chain recombines TRBV2 with TRBJ1-2; D remains unclear. There are 11 residues in the CDR3. Germline values: CDR1 SNHLY, CDR2 FYNNEI. The CDR3 DNA sequence: TGTGCCAGCAGTGAAGGTGGCAGGCCTATCTTC. Amino acid sequence: CASSEGGRPIF.

This chain joins TRBV7-9 and TRBJ1-2; D perhaps matches TRBD1 (6 bases). CDR3 length: 14 amino acids. Trimming cost V 4 bases and J 8 bases, with 17 bases left between them. CDR1 is SEHNR and CDR2 is FQNEAQ in the germline V gene (reference sequence). The CDR3 loop is CASSSLPGVEGYTF. The CDR3 DNA is TGTGCCAGCAGCTCGCTTCCAGGGGTTGAGGGCTACACCTTC.

There are many counts of this clonotype. This chain joins TRBV29-1 and TRBJ1-1; TRBD1 is a possible D gene (5 bases). CDR1 SQVTM and CDR2 ANQGSEA come from the germline V gene. The CDR3 contains 11 residues. The ends were cut back, 7 bases at V and 13 bases at J, with 19 bases in the middle. This CDR3 is CSAQVLRGGFF. The CDR3 DNA reads as TGCAGCGCCCAGGTCCTCCGTGGGGGTTTCTTT.

The V call is TRBV20-1, the J call TRBJ1-2; 8 bases align to TRBD1. Germline V gene lookup returns CDR1 DFQATT and CDR2 SNEGSKA (reference sequence). V dropped 1 base and J dropped 1; count of bases not matched to a gene: 11. The CDR3 sequence is 17 residues long. The CDR3 sequence: CSARVQGAGTLNYGYTF. The CDR3 DNA reads as TGCAGTGCTAGAGTCCAGGGGGCCGGGACCCTTAACTATGGCTACACCTTC.

This sequence joins TRBV20-1 and TRBJ2-5, with a possible D match to TRBD1 (6 bases). V was trimmed by 6 bases and J by 3 bases, leaving 14 bases between them. CDR3 length: 13 residues. Germline V gene data show CDR1 as DFQATT and CDR2 as SNEGSKA (reference sequence). The CDR3 bases are TGCAGTGCACCGCCGGGACACAAAGAGACCCAGTACTTC. This sequence encodes CSAPPGHKETQYF.

A remark on this clonotype: One end of the junction fails to match germline, which may point to a read error. J is TRBJ2-1 and V is TRBV29-1, with D uncertain. The CDR3 has 14 residues. Germline assignment: CDR1 SQVTM and CDR2 ANQGSEA. The CDR3 reads CSVVPSKVYNEQIF. CDR3 coding DNA: TGCAGCGTTGTTCCTAGTAAGGTCTACAATGAGCAGATCTTC.

This clonotype came up many times. J is TRBJ1-6 and V is TRBV11-2; D perhaps matches TRBD1 (6 bases). Trimming left V 5 bases short and J 0 bases short, with 23 bases between. There are 20 residues in the CDR3. The V gene's germline CDR1 is SGHAT and CDR2 FQNNGV. As DNA, the CDR3 is TGTGCCAGCAGCACCGTGCAGGGGAATCACCTCAGCTCCTATAATTCACCCCTCCACTTT. This gives the protein CASSTVQGNHLSSYNSPLHF.

As for this clonotype: This sequence may be a read error, since a much larger clone differs from it by one base. This sequence joins TRBV10-3 and TRBJ1-1; D is unresolved. Between the trimmed V and J ends, which lost 0 bases and 5 bases, there was a span of 10 bases. The V gene's germline CDR1 is ENHRY and CDR2 SYGVKD. The CDR3 spans 14 residues. Written as DNA, the CDR3 is TGTGCCATCAGTGAGTCCGGGTGGGAAACTGAAGCTTTCTTT. Its translation: CAISESGWETEAFF.

The chain carries TRBV29-1 and TRBJ2-1; tentatively, D is TRBD1 (6 bases). V was pared by 4 bases and J by 7 bases, with 14 bases between. Germline-derived CDR1 and CDR2 are SQVTM and ANQGSEA. The length of the CDR3 is 13 residues. The CDR3, as DNA: TGCAGCGTTGCCCACCGGACAGCTAATGAGCAGTTCTTC. It yields the protein CSVAHRTANEQFF.

There are many counts of this clonotype. The chain links TRBV12-3 or TRBV12-4 to TRBJ1-1; D uncertain. V was trimmed by 7 bases and J by 1 base, leaving 13 bases between them. The CDR3 sequence is 14 residues long. CDR3 sequence (DNA): TGTGCCAGCACGCTTGGACCAACGAACACTGAAGCTTTCTTT. Translated, it gives CASTLGPTNTEAFF.

There are many counts of this clonotype. This rearrangement joins TRBV5-1 to TRBJ1-1, with 8 bases lining up with TRBD1. Germline V gene lookup returns CDR1 SGHRS and CDR2 YFSETQ. J was trimmed by 1 base and V by 4 bases; bases with no gene match: 6. The CDR3 is 15 amino acids. This CDR3 reads CASSLRTGSNTEAFF. Here the CDR3 DNA reads TGCGCCAGCAGCCTACGGACAGGGTCGAACACTGAAGCTTTCTTT.

This clonotype showed up just once. A single base separates this from a much larger clone, so it may be a read error. V is TRBV3-1 and J is TRBJ1-2; D is unresolved. The germline gives CDR1 LGHDT, CDR2 YNNKEL (reference sequence). There are 14 residues in the CDR3. V dropped 2 bases and J dropped 6 bases, with 13 bases sitting between them. CDR3 nucleotide sequence: TGTGCCAGCAGCCAAAGACGGGCCCGAGATGGCTACACCTTC. It translates to CASSQRRARDGYTF.

This clonotype showed up many times. The chain is built from TRBV2 and TRBJ2-1; no definite D call. CDR1 and CDR2 from the germline V gene are SNHLY and FYNNEI. V lost 1 base, J lost 2 bases, and 6 bases lay in between. The CDR3 has 14 residues. CDR3 loop: CASSEGSAYNEQFF. In nucleotides, the CDR3 is TGTGCCAGCAGTGAAGGCTCCGCCTACAATGAGCAGTTCTTC. Drawing the rest from reference TRBV2 and TRBJ2-1, the complete variable domain is EPEVTQTPSHQVTQMGQEVILRCVPISNHLYFYWYRQILGQKVEFLVSFYNNEISEKSEIFDDQFSVERPDGSNFTLKIRSTKLEDSAMYFCASSEGSAYNEQFFGPGTRLTVL.

This clonotype was picked up many times. The chain couples TRBV5-1 to TRBJ2-3, with D perhaps TRBD2 (6 bases). The CDR3 sequence is 17 residues long. CDR1 SGHRS and CDR2 YFSETQ come from the germline V gene. The V gene lost 5 bases and the J gene lost 0 bases, with 19 bases spanning the gap. The CDR3 DNA follows: TGCGCCAGCAGTTTCCGGGACCCGCGGGATAGCACAGATACGCAGTATTTT. Translating gives CASSFRDPRDSTDTQYF.

This clonotype was seen at least ten times. This rearrangement joins TRBV5-1 to TRBJ2-2; D gene ambiguous. The CDR3 spans 11 residues. The V gene lost 2 bases and the J gene lost 4 bases, with 0 bases spanning the gap. The germline V gene encodes CDR1 SGHRS and CDR2 YFSETQ. CDR3 residues: CASSFTGELFF. The CDR3 bases are TGCGCCAGCAGCTTCACCGGGGAGCTGTTTTTT.

As for this clonotype: Since a much larger clone is just one base distant, this may be a read error. CDR3 amino acids: CSARVQGGNYGDTF. In nucleotides, the CDR3 is TGCAGCGCCAGGGTCCAGGGAGGCAACTATGGCGACACCTTC. The chain is built from TRBV29-1 and TRBJ1-2, with D maybe TRBD1 (5 bases). CDR1 and CDR2 from the germline V gene are SQVTM and ANQGSEA. The CDR3 extends over 14 amino acids.

In this sample, this clonotype turned up many times. The chain links TRBV7-2 to TRBJ1-2; D is unresolved. Looked up from germline, CDR1 is SGHTA and CDR2 is FQGNSA. The CDR3 extends over 9 amino acids. With 3 bases removed from V and 12 bases from J, the gap between germline ends came to 5 bases. CDR3 DNA: TGTGCCAGCAGCTTTCACCACACCTTC. Translation gives CASSFHHTF. Filled out from reference TRBV7-2 and TRBJ1-2, the complete variable domain reads GAGVSQSPSNKVTEKGKDVELRCDPISGHTALYWYRQSLGQGLEFLIYFQGNSAPDKSGLPSDRFSAERTGGSVSTLTIQRTQQEDSAVYLCASSFHHTFGSGTRLTVV.